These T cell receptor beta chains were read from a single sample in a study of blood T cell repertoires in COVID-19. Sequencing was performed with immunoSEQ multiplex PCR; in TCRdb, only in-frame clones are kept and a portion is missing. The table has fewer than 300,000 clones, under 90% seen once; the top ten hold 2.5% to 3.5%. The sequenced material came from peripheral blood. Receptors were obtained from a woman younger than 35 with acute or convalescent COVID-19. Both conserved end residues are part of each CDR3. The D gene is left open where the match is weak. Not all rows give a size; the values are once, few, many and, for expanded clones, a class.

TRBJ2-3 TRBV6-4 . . TGTGCCAGCAGTGACTCGATGGAGGCGGCAGATACGCAGTATTTT CASSDSMEAADTQYF
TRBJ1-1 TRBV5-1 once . TGCGCCAGCTCACCCGGGGGGGCAAGGAACACTGAAGCTTTCTTT CASSPGGARNTEAFF
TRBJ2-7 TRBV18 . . TGTGCCAGCTCACCAGACATGTTCAACGAGCAGTACTTC CASSPDMFNEQYF
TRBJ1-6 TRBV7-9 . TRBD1 TGTGCCAGCAGCGCGACAGGGGGGAATTCACCCCTCCACTTT CASSATGGNSPLHF
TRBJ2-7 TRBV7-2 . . TGTGCCAGCAGCTTGAGGTACGAGCAGTACTTC CASSLRYEQYF
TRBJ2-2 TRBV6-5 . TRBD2 TGTGCCAGCAGACCCGGACTAGCTGGCGGGGAGCTGTTTTTT CASRPGLAGGELFF
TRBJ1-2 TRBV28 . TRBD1 TGTGCCAGCAGTTTACCGACAGGGCTGTACTATGGCTACACCTTC CASSLPTGLYYGYTF
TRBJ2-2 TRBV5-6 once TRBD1 TGTGCCAGCAGCTTCCCGACAGGGGGCCGGAACACCGGGGAGCTGTTTTTT CASSFPTGGRNTGELFF
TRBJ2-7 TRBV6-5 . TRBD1 TGTGCCAGCAGGGGATCGGGACAGGGGGACTACGAGCAGTACTTC CASRGSGQGDYEQYF
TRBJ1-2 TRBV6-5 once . TGTGCCAGCAGTTCCGAAACAGGTCTAGCTAACTATGGCTACACCTTC CASSSETGLANYGYTF
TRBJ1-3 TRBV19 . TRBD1 TGTGCCAGTAGTATGTTGCCCACAGGGGGGAACACCATATATTTT CASSMLPTGGNTIYF
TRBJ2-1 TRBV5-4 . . TGTGCCAGCAGCTTGGGGGTACTAGGGGGCAATGAGCAGTTCTTC CASSLGVLGGNEQFF
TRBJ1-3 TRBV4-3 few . TGCGCCAGCAGCCAATTCCGAGCCCCTGGAAACACCATATATTTT CASSQFRAPGNTIYF
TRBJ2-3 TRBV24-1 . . TGTGCCACCAGTAGGGGGAGTGGCACAGATACGCAGTATTTT CATSRGSGTDTQYF
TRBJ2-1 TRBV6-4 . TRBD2 TGTGCCAGCAGCCCGACTAGCGGCTCCTACAATGAGCAGTTCTTC CASSPTSGSYNEQFF
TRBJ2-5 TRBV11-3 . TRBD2 TGTGCCAGCAGCTTAAAACTGGGACTAGCGGGAGCTGAGACCCAGTACTTC CASSLKLGLAGAETQYF
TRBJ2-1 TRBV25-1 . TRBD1 TGTGCCAGCAGTCCGAGAAGCGGGACAGGGGGAGACAATGAGCAGTTCTTC CASSPRSGTGGDNEQFF
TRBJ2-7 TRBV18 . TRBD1 TGTGCCAGCTCCCAAGCTTCAGGGGGCTCCCCCTACGAGCAGTACTTC CASSQASGGSPYEQYF
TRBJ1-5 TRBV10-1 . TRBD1 TGCGCCAGCATCCACTGGGACAGGGGGATTTCGGTTTGCAATCAGCCCCAGCATTTT CASIHWDRGISVCNQPQHF
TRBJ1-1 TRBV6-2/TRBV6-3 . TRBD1 TGTGCCAGCAGTTCACCTGACAGGGGGTTAAACACTGAAGCTTTCTTT CASSSPDRGLNTEAFF
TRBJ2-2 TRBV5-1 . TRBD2 TGCGCCAGCAGCTTGCGGGGACTAGCGGGAGGGCCGGTCACCGGGGAGCTGTTTTTT CASSLRGLAGGPVTGELFF
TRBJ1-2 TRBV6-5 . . TGTGCCAGCAGTTATACCAGCACAGGGACCGATGGCTACACCTTC CASSYTSTGTDGYTF
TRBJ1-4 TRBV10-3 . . TGTGCCACAACCGACAGGCTTAATGAAAAACTGTTTTTT CATTDRLNEKLFF
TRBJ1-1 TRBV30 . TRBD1 TGTGCCTGGAATTGGGACAGGGGGACAATGGAGAGGGGCACTGAAGCTTTCTTT CAWNWDRGTMERGTEAFF
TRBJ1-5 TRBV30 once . TGTGCCTGGAGGGACGCGGGGGGGTATAGCAATCAGCCCCAGCATTTT CAWRDAGGYSNQPQHF
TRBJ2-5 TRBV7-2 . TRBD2 TGTGCCAGCAGCTTAGCGGCGGGAGGGCCTGGGACCCAGTACTTC CASSLAAGGPGTQYF
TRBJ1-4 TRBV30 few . TGTGCCTGGAGCGGGACGGGGGGAATACTGTTTTTT CAWSGTGGILFF
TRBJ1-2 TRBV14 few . TGTGCCAGCAGCCAAGGTTTAAAACTTGGCTACACCTTC CASSQGLKLGYTF
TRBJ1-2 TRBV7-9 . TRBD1 TGTGCCAGCAGCCGACAGGGGTTTAGAGGCTACACCTTC CASSRQGFRGYTF
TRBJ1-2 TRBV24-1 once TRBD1 TGTGCCACCAGTGACTCGGACAGGGACTATGGCTACACCTTC CATSDSDRDYGYTF
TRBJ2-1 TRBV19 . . TGTGCCAGTAGTATAGCCATTGCCAGCAATGAGCAGTTCTTC CASSIAIASNEQFF
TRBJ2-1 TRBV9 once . TGTGCCAGCAGCGTAGGATCCCCTAGCGTCGATGAGCAGTTCTTC CASSVGSPSVDEQFF
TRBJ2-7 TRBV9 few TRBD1 TGTGCCAGCAGTAAAGGGGACAGGCCCTACGAGCAGTACTTC CASSKGDRPYEQYF
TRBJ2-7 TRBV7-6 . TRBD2 TGTGCCAGCAGCGTTAGCGGGAGATACGAGCAGTACTTC CASSVSGRYEQYF
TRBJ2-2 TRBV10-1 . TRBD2 TGCGCCAGCATAACCGGGACTAGCGGAACGCGGCACACCGGGGAGCTGTTTTTT CASITGTSGTRHTGELFF
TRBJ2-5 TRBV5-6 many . TGTGCCAGCAGCTCGACAGGGAGGGAGACCCAGTACTTC CASSSTGRETQYF
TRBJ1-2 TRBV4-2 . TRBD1 TGTGCCAGCAGCCAAGCCGGGACAGGGTTCTTTCGGGACTATGGCTACACCTTC CASSQAGTGFFRDYGYTF